The clone carrying this T cell receptor (beta chain) appeared a single time. Germline V gene sequence: CDR1 MNHEY, CDR2 SVGAGI. V lost 1 base, J lost 1 base, and 11 bases lay in between. CDR3 size: 15 residues. The entry originates in a study of blood T cells in healthy people across ages. A second about 6 to 12 cycle PCR used barcoded and J-beta primers. MiXCR, run by TCRdb on the 5' RACE reads, gives a single entry per CDR3 protein. The table has roughly 860,000 distinct CDR3 sequences, under 80% seen once. V usage is TRBV6-5 and J usage is TRBJ2-7; D may match TRBD1 or TRBD2 (5 bases each). The sample consisted of blood. This sequence originates from a man aged 25 to 40 in good health. The CDR3 spells CASSYLGTPSYEQYF. The CDR3 nucleotides are TGTGCCAGCAGTTACTTGGGGACCCCATCCTACGAGCAGTACTTC.